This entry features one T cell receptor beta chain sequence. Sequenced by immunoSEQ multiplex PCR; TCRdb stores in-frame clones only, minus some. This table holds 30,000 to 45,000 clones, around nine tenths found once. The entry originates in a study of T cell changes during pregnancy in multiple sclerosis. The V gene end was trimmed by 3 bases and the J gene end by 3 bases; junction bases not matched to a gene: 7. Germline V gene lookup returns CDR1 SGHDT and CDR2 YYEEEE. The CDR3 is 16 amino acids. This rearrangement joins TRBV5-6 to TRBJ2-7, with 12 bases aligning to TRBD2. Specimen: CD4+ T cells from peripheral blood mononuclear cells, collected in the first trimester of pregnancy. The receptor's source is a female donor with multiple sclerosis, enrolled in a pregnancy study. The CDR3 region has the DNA TGTGCCAGCAGCTCGTGGACTAGCGGGGAGTACTACGAGCAGTACTTC. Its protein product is CASSSWTSGEYYEQYF.